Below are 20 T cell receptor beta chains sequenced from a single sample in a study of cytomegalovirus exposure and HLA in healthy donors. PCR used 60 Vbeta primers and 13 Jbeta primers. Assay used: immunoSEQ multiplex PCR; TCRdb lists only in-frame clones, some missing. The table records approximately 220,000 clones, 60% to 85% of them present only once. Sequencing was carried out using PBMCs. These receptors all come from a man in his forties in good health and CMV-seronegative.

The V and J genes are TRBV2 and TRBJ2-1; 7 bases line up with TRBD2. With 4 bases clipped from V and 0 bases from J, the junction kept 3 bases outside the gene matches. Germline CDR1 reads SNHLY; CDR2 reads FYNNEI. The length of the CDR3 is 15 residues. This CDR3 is CASSAPSGSYNEQFF. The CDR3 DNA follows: TGTGCCAGCAGTGCCCCTAGCGGCTCCTACAATGAGCAGTTCTTC.

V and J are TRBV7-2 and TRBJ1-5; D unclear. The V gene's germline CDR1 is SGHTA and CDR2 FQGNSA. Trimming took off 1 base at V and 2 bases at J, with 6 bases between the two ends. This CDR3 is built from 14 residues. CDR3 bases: TGTGCCAGCAGCTTAGTAGCAGGCAATCAGCCCCAGCATTTT. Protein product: CASSLVAGNQPQHF. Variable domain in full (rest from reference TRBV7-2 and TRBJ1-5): GAGVSQSPSNKVTEKGKDVELRCDPISGHTALYWYRQSLGQGLEFLIYFQGNSAPDKSGLPSDRFSAERTGGSVSTLTIQRTQQEDSAVYLCASSLVAGNQPQHFGDGTRLSIL.

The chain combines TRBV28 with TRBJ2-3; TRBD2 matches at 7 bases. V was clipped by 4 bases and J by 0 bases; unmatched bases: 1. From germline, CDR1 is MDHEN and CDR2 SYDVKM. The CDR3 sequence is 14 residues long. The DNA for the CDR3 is TGTGCCAGCAGTTGGGGGGGGAGCACAGATACGCAGTATTTT. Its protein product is CASSWGGSTDTQYF.

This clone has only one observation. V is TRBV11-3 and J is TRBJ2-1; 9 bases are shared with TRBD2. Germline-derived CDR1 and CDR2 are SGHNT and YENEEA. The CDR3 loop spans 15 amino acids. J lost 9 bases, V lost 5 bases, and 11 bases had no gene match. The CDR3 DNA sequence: TGTGCCAGCAGCCCGGGGGGCGGGAGGGCCGCTGAGCAGTTCTTC. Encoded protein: CASSPGGGRAAEQFF.

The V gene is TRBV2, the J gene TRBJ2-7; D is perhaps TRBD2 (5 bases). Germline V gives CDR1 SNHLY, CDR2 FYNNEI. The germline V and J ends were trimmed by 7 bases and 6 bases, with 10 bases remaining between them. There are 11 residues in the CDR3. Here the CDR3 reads CASNGRGEQYF. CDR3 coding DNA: TGTGCCAGCAATGGGAGAGGCGAGCAGTACTTC.

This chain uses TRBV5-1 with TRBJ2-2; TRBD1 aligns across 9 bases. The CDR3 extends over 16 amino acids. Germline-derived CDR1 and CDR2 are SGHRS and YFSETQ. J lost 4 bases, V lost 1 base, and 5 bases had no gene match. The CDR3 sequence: CASSLTTGGSTGELFF. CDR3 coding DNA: TGCGCCAGCAGCTTGACGACAGGGGGTAGCACCGGGGAGCTGTTTTTT.

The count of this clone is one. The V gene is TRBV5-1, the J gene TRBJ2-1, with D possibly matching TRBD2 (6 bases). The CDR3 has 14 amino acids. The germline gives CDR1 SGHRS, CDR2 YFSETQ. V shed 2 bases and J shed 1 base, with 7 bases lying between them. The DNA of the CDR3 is TGCGCCAGCAGCTTCCGGGAGTCCTACAATGAGCAGTTCTTC. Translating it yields CASSFRESYNEQFF. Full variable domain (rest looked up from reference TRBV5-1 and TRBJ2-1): KAGVTQTPRYLIKTRGQQVTLSCSPISGHRSVSWYQQTPGQGLQFLFEYFSETQRNKGNFPGRFSGRQFSNSRSEMNVSTLELGDSALYLCASSFRESYNEQFFGPGTRLTVL.

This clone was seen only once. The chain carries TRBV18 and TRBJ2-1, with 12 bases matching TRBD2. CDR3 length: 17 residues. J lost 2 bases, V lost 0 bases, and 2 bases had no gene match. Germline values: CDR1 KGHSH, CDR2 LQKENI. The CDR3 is CASSPPASGRAYNEQFF. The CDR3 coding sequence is TGTGCCAGCTCACCACCGGCTAGCGGGAGGGCCTACAATGAGCAGTTCTTC.

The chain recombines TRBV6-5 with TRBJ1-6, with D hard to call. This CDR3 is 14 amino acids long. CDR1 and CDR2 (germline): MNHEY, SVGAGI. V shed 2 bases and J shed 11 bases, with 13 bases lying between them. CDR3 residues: CASSYRGNRTPLHF. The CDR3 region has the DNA TGTGCCAGCAGTTACAGAGGGAACCGGACACCCCTCCACTTT.

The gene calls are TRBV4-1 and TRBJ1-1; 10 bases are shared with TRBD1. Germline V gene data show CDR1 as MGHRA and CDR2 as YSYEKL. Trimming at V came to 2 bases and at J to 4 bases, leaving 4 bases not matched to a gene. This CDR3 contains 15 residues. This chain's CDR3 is CASSQPWTGGTEAFF. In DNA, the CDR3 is TGCGCCAGCAGCCAACCCTGGACAGGGGGCACTGAAGCTTTCTTT.

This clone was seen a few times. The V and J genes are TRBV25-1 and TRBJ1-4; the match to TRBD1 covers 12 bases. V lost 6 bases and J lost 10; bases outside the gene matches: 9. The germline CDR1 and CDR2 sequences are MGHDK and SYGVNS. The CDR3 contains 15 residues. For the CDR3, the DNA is TGTGCCAGCAGCCGCCGGGACAGGGGGCCGGGAAAACTGTTTTTT. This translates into CASSRRDRGPGKLFF.

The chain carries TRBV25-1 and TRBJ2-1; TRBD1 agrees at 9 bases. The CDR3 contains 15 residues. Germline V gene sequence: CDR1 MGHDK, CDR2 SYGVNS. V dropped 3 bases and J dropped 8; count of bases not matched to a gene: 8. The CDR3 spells CASSDFDRGSDEQFF. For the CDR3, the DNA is TGTGCCAGCAGTGATTTTGACAGGGGGTCCGATGAGCAGTTCTTC.

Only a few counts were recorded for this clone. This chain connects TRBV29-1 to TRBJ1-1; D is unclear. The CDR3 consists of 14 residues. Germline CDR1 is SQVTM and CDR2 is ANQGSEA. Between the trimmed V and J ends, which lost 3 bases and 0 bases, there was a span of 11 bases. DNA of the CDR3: TGCAGCGTTGATCGCGGCCTGATGAACACTGAAGCTTTCTTT. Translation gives CSVDRGLMNTEAFF.

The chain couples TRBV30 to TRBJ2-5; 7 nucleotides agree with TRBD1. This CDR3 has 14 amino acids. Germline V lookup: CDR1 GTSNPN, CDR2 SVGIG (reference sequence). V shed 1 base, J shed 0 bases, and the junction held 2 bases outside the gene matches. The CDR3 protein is CAWSGTGYQETQYF. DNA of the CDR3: TGTGCCTGGAGTGGGACAGGTTACCAAGAGACCCAGTACTTC.

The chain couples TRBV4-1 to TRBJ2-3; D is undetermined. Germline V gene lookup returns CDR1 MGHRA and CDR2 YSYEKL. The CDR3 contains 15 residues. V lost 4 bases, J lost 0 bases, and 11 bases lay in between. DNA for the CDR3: TGCGCCAGCAGCCCCATGCCCGGGAGCACAGATACGCAGTATTTT. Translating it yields CASSPMPGSTDTQYF.

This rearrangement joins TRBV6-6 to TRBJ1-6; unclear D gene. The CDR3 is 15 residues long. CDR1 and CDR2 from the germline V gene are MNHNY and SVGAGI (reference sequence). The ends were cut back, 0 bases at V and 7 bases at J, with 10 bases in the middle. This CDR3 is CASSYSRGENSPLHF. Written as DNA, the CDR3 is TGTGCCAGCAGTTACTCACGTGGGGAGAATTCACCCCTCCACTTT.

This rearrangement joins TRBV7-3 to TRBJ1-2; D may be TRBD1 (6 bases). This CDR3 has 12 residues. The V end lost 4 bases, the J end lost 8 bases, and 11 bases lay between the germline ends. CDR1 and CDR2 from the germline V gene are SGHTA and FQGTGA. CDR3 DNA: TGTGCCAGCAGCTCTGGGGGCACGGGCTACACCTTC. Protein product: CASSSGGTGYTF.

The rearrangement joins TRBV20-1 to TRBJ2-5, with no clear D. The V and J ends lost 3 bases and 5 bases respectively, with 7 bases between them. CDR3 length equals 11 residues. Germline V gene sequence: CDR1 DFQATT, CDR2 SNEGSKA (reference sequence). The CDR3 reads CSASLFETQYF. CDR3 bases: TGCAGTGCTAGCCTCTTCGAGACCCAGTACTTC.

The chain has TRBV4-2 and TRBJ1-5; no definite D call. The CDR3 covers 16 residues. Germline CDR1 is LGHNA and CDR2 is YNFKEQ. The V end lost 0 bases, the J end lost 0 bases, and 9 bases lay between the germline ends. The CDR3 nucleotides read TGTGCCAGCAGCCAAGAGGGGAGAATTAGCAATCAGCCCCAGCATTTT. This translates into CASSQEGRISNQPQHF.

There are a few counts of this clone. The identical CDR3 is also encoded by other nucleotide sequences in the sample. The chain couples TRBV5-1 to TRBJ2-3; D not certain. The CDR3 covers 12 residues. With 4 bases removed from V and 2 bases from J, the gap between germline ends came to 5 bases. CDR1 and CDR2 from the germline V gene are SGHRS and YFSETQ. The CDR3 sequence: CASSLSTDTQYF. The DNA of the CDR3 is TGCGCCAGCAGCCTGTCCACAGATACGCAGTATTTT.